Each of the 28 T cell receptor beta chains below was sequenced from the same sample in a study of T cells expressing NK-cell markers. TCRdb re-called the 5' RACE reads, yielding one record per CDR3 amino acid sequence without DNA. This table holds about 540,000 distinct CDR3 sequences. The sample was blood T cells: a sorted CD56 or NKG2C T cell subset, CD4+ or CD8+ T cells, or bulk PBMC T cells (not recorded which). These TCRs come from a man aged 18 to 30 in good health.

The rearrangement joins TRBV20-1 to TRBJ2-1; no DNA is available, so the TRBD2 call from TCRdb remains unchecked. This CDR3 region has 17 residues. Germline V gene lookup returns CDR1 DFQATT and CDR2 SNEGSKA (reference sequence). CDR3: CSARAGTSGSLQNEQFF.

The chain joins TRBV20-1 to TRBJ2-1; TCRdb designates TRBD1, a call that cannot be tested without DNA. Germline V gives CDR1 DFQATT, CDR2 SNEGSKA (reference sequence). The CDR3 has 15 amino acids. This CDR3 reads CSAIPGDRGYNEQFF.

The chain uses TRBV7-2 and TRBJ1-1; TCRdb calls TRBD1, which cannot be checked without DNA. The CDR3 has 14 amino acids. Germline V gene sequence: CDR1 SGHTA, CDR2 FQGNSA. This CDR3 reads CASSRQALNTEAFF.

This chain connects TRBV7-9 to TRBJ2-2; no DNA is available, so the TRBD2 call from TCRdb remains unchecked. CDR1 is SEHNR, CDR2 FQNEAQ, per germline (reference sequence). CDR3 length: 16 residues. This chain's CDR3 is CASSGRIDTNTGELFF.

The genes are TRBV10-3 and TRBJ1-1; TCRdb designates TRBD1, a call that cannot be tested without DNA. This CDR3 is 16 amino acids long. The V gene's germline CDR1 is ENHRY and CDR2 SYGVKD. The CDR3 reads CAISRGSTGGLTEAFF.

The CDR3 spells CASSPADRVVYNEQFF. V usage is TRBV5-1 and J usage is TRBJ2-1; TCRdb's D call of TRBD1 is untestable without DNA. This CDR3 has 16 amino acids. The germline V gene has CDR1 SGHRS and CDR2 YFSETQ.

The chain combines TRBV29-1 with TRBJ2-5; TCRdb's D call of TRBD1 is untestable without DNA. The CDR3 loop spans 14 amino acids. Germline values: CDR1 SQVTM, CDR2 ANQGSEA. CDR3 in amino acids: CSAPPLNDPETQYF.

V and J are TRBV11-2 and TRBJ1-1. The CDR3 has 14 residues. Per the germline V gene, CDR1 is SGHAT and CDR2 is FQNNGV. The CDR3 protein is CASSLGPMNTEAFF. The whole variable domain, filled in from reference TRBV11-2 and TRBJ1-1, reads EAGVAQSPRYKIIEKRQSVAFWCNPISGHATLYWYQQILGQGPKLLIQFQNNGVVDDSQLPKDRFSAERLKGVDSTLKIQPAKLEDSAVYLCASSLGPMNTEAFFGQGTRLTVV.

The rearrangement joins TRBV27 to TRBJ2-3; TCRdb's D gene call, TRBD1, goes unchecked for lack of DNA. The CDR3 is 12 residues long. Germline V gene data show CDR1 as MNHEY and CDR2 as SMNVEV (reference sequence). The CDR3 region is CASSPQGNRWYF.

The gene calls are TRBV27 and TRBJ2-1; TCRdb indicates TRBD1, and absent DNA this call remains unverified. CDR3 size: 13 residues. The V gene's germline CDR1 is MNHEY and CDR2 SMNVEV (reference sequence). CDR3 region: CASTQPGETEQFF.

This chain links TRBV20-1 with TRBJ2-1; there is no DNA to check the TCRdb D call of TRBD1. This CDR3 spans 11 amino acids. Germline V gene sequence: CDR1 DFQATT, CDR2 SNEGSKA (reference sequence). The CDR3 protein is CSAKRGNEQFF.

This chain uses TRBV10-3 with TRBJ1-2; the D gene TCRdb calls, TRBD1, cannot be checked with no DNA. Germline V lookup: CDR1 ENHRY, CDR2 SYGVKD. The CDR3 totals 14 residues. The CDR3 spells CAISETGTGDGYTF.

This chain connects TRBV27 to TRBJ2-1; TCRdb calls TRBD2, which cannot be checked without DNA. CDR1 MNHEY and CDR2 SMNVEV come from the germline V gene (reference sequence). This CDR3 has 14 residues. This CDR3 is CASGRVAGEVEQFF.

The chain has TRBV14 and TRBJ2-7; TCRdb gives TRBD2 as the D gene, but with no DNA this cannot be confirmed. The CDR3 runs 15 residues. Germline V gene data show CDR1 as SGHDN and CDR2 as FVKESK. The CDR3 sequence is CASSPRLAGVSEQYF.

The CDR3 region is CASSSIPTSTETQYF. The chain recombines TRBV7-6 with TRBJ2-5; TCRdb's D gene call, TRBD2, goes unchecked for lack of DNA. Germline V gene lookup returns CDR1 SGHVS and CDR2 FNYEAQ. This CDR3 comprises 15 residues. Looking up the rest from reference TRBV7-6 and TRBJ2-5 gives the full variable domain: GAGVSQSPRYKVTKRGQDVALRCDPISGHVSLYWYRQALGQGPEFLTYFNYEAQQDKSGLPNDRFSAERPEGSISTLTIQRTEQRDSAMYRCASSSIPTSTETQYFGPGTRLLVL.

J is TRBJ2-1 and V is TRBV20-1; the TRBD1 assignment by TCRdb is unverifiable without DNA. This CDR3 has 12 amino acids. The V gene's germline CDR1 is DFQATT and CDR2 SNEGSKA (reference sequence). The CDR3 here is CSAGQGDNEQFF.

CDR3 loop: CATSDRNQETQYF. V gene TRBV24-1 combines with J gene TRBJ2-5. This CDR3 has 13 amino acids. Per germline, CDR1 KGHDR and CDR2 SFDVKD.

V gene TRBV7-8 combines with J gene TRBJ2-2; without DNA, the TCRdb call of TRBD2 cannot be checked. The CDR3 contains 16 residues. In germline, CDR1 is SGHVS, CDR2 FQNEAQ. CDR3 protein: CASSWDGMTRAGELFF. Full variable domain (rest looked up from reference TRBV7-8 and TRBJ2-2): GAGVSQSPRYKVAKRGQDVALRCDPISGHVSLFWYQQALGQGPEFLTYFQNEAQLDKSGLPSDRFFAERPEGSVSTLKIQRTQQEDSAVYLCASSWDGMTRAGELFFGEGSRLTVL.

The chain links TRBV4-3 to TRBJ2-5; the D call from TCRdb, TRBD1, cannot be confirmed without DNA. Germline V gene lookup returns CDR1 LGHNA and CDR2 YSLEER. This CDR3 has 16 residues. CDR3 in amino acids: CASSQNRGPSQETQYF.

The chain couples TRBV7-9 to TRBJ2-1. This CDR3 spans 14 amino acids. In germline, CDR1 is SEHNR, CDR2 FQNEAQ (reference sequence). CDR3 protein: CASSLGGANNEQFF. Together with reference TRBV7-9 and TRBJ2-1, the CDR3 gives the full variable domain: DTGVSQNPRHKITKRGQNVTFRCDPISEHNRLYWYRQTLGQGPEFLTYFQNEAQLEKSRLLSDRFSAERPKGSFSTLEIQRTEQGDSAMYLCASSLGGANNEQFFGPGTRLTVL.

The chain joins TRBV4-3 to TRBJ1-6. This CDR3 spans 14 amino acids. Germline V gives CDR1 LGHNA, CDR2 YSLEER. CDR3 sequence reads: CASSQESRDSPLHF.

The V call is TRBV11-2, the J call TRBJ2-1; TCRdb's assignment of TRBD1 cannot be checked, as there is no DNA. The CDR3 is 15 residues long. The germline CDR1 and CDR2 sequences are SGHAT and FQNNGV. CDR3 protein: CASSFGKLGYNEQFF.

The CDR3 spells CSVGQTNSYEQYF. V usage is TRBV29-1 and J usage is TRBJ2-7; the TCRdb call, TRBD1, lacks DNA for checking. Germline V gives CDR1 SQVTM, CDR2 ANQGSEA. The CDR3 is 13 residues long.

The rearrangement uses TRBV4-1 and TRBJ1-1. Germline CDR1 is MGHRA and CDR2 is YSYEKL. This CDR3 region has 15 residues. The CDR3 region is CASSQSDGANTEAFF.

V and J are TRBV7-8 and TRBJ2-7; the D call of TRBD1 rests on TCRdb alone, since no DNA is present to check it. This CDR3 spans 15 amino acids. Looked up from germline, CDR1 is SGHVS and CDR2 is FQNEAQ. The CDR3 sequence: CASSFSPGQGNEQYF.

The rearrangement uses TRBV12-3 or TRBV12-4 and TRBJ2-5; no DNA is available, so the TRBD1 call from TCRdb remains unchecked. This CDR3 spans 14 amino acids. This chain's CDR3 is CASRRQGWVETQYF.

CDR3 residues: CASSMGLAESYEQYF. V usage is TRBV5-1 and J usage is TRBJ2-7; TCRdb lists TRBD2, though no DNA is available to test this call. Germline assignment: CDR1 SGHRS and CDR2 YFSETQ. This CDR3 is built from 15 residues.

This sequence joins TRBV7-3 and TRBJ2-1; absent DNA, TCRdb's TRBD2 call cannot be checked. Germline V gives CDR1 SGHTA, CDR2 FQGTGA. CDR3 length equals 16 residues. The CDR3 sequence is CASSLTGTSGHNEQFF.